This record looks at one TCR beta chain sequence and its context. No antigen is known for it. The data were obtained in a study of Ad26.COV2.S vaccination and SARS-CoV-2 variants. Study context: The authors gave Ad26.COV2.S intramuscularly, either once or twice 56 days apart. Regarding the study as a whole: Comparability of non-spike TCR breadth was observed across vaccine and placebo recipients.

Method: immunoSEQ multiplex PCR; TCRdb's copy keeps in-frame clones and lacks some. The table records over 250,000 clones, more than 75% of them present only once. Sample treatment: about 20 received Ad26.COV2.S at low or high dose, single or two shots; 5 received placebo; per-sample allocation not given. Day 63 after the first vaccine or placebo injection was the time point for sampling. It was an adult aged 18-55 years in Boston who was the donor. CDR1 and CDR2 from the germline V gene are LGHNA and YSLEER. This CDR3 spans 15 amino acids. The V end was cut by 2 bases, the J end by 7 bases, with 17 bases between.

The source of this sequence is a person between 18 and 59 years old who received the Ad26.COV2.S COVID-19 vaccine or a placebo. The material sequenced was peripheral blood, taken in a trial of Ad26.COV2.S vaccine versus placebo. V is TRBV4-3 and J is TRBJ1-2; D gene ambiguous. The CDR3 spells CASSQQHPFTSGYTF. In DNA form, the CDR3 reads TGCGCCAGCAGCCAACAACATCCCTTTACCTCTGGCTACACCTTC.